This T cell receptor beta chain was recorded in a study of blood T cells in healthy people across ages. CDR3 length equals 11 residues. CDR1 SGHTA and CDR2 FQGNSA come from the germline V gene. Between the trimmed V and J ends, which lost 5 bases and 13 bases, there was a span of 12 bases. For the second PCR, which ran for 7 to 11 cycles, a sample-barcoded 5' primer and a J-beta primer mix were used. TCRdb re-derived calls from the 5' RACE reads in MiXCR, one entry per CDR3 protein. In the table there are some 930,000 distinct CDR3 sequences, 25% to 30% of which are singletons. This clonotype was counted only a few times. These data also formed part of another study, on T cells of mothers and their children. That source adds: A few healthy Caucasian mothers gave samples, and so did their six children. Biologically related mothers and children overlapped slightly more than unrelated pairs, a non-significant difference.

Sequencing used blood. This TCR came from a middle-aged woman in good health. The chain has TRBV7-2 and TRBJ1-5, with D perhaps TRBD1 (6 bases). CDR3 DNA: TGTGCCAGCAGCCTCCGGGACAAACAGCATTTT. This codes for CASSLRDKQHF.